These 5 T cell receptor beta chains share one sample of origin, sequenced in a study of blood T cell repertoires in COVID-19. Profiling relied on immunoSEQ multiplex PCR, and the TCRdb table lists in-frame clones only, not all of them. The table includes 200,000 to 250,000 clones, approximately 82% detected once. The sample was PBMCs or T cells enriched from blood (not recorded which). The receptors here all came from a middle-aged man who had recovered from COVID-19.

The chain recombines TRBV18 with TRBJ2-1; possible D gene TRBD2, 6 bases. The ends were cut back, 3 bases at V and 6 bases at J, with 15 bases in the middle. Looked up from germline, CDR1 is KGHSH and CDR2 is LQKENI. The CDR3 is 15 amino acids. CDR3 residues: CASSPGVRGSNEQFF. For the CDR3, the DNA is TGTGCCAGCTCACCGGGGGTCCGGGGGTCCAATGAGCAGTTCTTC.

This clone is a singleton in its sample. The V gene is TRBV5-4, the J gene TRBJ2-7; D is ambiguous. CDR1 SGHNT and CDR2 YYREEE come from the germline V gene (reference sequence). Between the trimmed V and J ends, which lost 5 bases and 7 bases, there was a span of 13 bases. CDR3 length: 12 amino acids. CDR3 protein: CASSTLPGEQYF. In DNA form, the CDR3 reads TGTGCCAGCAGTACGCTGCCAGGAGAGCAGTACTTC.

The chain employs TRBV20-1 and TRBJ2-5; TRBD1 matches at 8 bases. The trim removed 3 bases at V and 4 bases at J, leaving 7 bases unmatched. Germline V lookup: CDR1 DFQATT, CDR2 SNEGSKA (reference sequence). CDR3 length: 14 amino acids. CDR3 DNA sequence: TGCAGTGCTAGTACAGGGGGTCCGCTAGAGACCCAGTACTTC. Translating it yields CSASTGGPLETQYF.

CDR3 sequence (DNA): TGTGCCAGCAGTTTTGGCTTGGGGCTACTCGAAGAGACCCAGTACTTC. This sequence encodes CASSFGLGLLEETQYF. This sequence joins TRBV28 and TRBJ2-5, with TRBD1 as a possible D gene (5 bases). The CDR3 spans 16 residues. V lost 3 bases and J 3 bases, leaving 17 bases between the germline ends. In germline, CDR1 is MDHEN, CDR2 SYDVKM.

Notes on this clone: An end of the junction does not agree with germline; a read error may underlie this. The rearrangement links TRBV15 to TRBJ1-5; 11 nucleotides align to TRBD1. CDR1 LNHNV and CDR2 YYDKDF come from the germline V gene (reference sequence). This CDR3 is 16 amino acids long. The CDR3 coding sequence is TGTGCCACCAGCAGCCTCCGGACAGGGGGCAACCAGCCCCAGCATTTT. It specifies CATSSLRTGGNQPQHF.